The 14 T cell receptor beta chains below come from one sample, sequenced in a study of metastatic and nonmetastatic thyroid tumors. Every patient underwent thyroid surgery untreated. MiXCR reprocessed the PCR reads for TCRdb. The data hold approximately 35,000 clones, with roughly 36% observed a single time. Sequences were obtained from tumor tissue. Receptor source: a female donor with papillary thyroid cancer or a benign thyroid nodule (not recorded which). Some clones in this sample may be carry-over from other donors' samples.

V gene TRBV7-3 combines with J gene TRBJ1-5; 8 bases align to TRBD1. Per germline, CDR1 SGHTA and CDR2 FQGTGA. The CDR3 extends over 20 amino acids. J lost 5 bases, V lost 1 base, and 19 bases had no gene match. The CDR3 sequence: CASSLRNAGGAEALYQPQHF. Here the CDR3 DNA reads TGTGCCAGCAGCTTAAGGAACGCAGGGGGCGCGGAAGCCCTTTATCAGCCCCAGCATTTT.

This clone came up many times. J is TRBJ2-5 and V is TRBV6-1; tentative D call: TRBD1 (5 bases). The V end lost 1 base, the J end lost 2 bases, and 17 bases lay between the germline ends. The CDR3 runs to 17 residues. Looked up from germline, CDR1 is MNHNS and CDR2 is SASEGT. The CDR3 DNA sequence: TGTGCCAGCAGTGAAGGCGACAGCCTTATTCGACAAGAGACCCAGTACTTC. Translation: CASSEGDSLIRQETQYF.

This clone was counted between two and nine times. The V call is TRBV6-5, the J call TRBJ2-3; 11 bases align to TRBD2. The CDR3 is 18 residues long. V shed 2 bases and J 2 bases; nucleotides not matched to a gene: 9. Germline V gene data show CDR1 as MNHEY and CDR2 as SVGAGI. CDR3 in DNA: TGTGCCAGCAGTTACGCCTTTGGGACTAGCGGTTACACAGATACGCAGTATTTT. Residues: CASSYAFGTSGYTDTQYF.

J is TRBJ2-7 and V is TRBV7-8; D remains ambiguous. The germline CDR1 and CDR2 sequences are SGHVS and FQNEAQ. The CDR3 totals 13 residues. V lost 7 bases to trimming and J lost 2 bases, with 12 bases between them. The CDR3 here is CASTLGPAYEQYF. The CDR3 region has the DNA TGTGCCAGCACCCTTGGACCAGCCTACGAGCAGTACTTC.

Here the CDR3 DNA reads TGTGCCAGCAGCTTGGGGGACCTCTCCTACGAGCAGTACTTC. This translates into CASSLGDLSYEQYF. This chain joins TRBV7-2 and TRBJ2-7; perhaps D is TRBD1 or TRBD2 (5 bases each). From germline, CDR1 is SGHTA and CDR2 FQGNSA. The CDR3 consists of 14 residues. The V end lost 3 bases, the J end lost 0 bases, and 9 bases lay between the germline ends.

This clone was detected a few times. The chain links TRBV20-1 to TRBJ1-2; the D is unclear. The CDR3 spans 16 residues. Trimming removed 6 bases from V and 5 bases from J, with 25 bases in between. From germline, CDR1 is DFQATT and CDR2 SNEGSKA (reference sequence). CDR3 sequence reads: CSAPGEARRPRYGYTF. In DNA, the CDR3 is TGCAGTGCCCCCGGAGAAGCACGGAGACCGAGGTATGGCTACACCTTC.

In its sample, this clone was seen a few times. The chain is built from TRBV6-1 and TRBJ1-1; TRBD1 aligns across 7 bases. Germline V CDR1 and CDR2: MNHNS, SASEGT. CDR3 length: 13 residues. V lost 6 bases, J lost 5 bases, and 6 bases stayed unmatched. CDR3 loop: CASRLQGGTEAFF. The CDR3 DNA reads as TGTGCCAGCAGGCTCCAGGGGGGGACTGAAGCTTTCTTT.

The chain recombines TRBV20-1 with TRBJ1-1, with a tentative D call TRBD1 (5 bases). From germline, CDR1 is DFQATT and CDR2 SNEGSKA (reference sequence). The CDR3 loop spans 14 amino acids. V was cut by 0 bases and J by 5 bases, with 13 bases left in between. The CDR3 sequence: CSARDMGKGTEAFF. Here the CDR3 DNA reads TGCAGTGCTAGAGATATGGGGAAGGGGACTGAAGCTTTCTTT.

J is TRBJ1-1 and V is TRBV11-2; unclear D gene. Germline V gene lookup returns CDR1 SGHAT and CDR2 FQNNGV. With 3 bases removed from V and 6 bases from J, the gap between germline ends came to 5 bases. This CDR3 is built from 11 residues. In DNA, the CDR3 is TGTGCCAGCAGCTTGACCCCTGAAGCTTTCTTT. Protein: CASSLTPEAFF.

In this sample, this clone turned up a few times. This chain connects TRBV6-2 or TRBV6-3 to TRBJ2-2, with D tentatively TRBD2 (6 bases). This CDR3 has 16 residues. The germline V and J ends were trimmed by 6 bases and 1 base, with 15 bases remaining between them. The germline CDR1 and CDR2 sequences are MNHEY and SVGEGT. The CDR3 sequence: CASRPSWGLNTGELFF. CDR3 DNA: TGTGCCAGCAGACCCTCGTGGGGACTGAACACCGGGGAGCTGTTTTTT.

This clone was recorded a few times. Distinct nucleotide sequences in the sample also encode this CDR3. The chain employs TRBV6-1 and TRBJ2-2; maybe TRBD1 (5 bases). V was clipped by 9 bases and J by 2 bases, with 19 bases between them. The length of the CDR3 is 16 residues. CDR1 is MNHNS and CDR2 is SASEGT in the germline V gene. CDR3 sequence reads: CASSPQGGVNTGELFF. CDR3 coding DNA: TGTGCCAGTAGTCCCCAGGGTGGGGTCAACACCGGGGAGCTGTTTTTT.

This clone was observed a few times. This sequence joins TRBV6-2 or TRBV6-3 and TRBJ1-3; D not resolved. Trimming shortened V by 2 bases and J by 8 bases, and 10 bases separated the two germline ends. CDR1 and CDR2 (germline): MNHEY, SVGEGT. This CDR3 has 13 residues. DNA of the CDR3: TGTGCCAGCAGTTACGATGGACTAGACACCATATATTTT. Residues: CASSYDGLDTIYF.

Remarks on this clone: The junction does not match germline at one end; this may be a read error. The chain uses TRBV7-9 and TRBJ2-3, with 7 bases lining up with TRBD1. CDR1 SEHNR and CDR2 FQNEAQ come from the germline V gene (reference sequence). CDR3 length: 15 residues. CDR3 region: CASSPRTGYTGTQYF. The DNA of the CDR3 is TGTGCCAGCAGCCCCCGGACAGGATACACAGGTACGCAGTATTTT.

Concerning this clone itself: An end of the junction differs from the germline gene, which may be a read error. The V call is TRBV4-2, the J call TRBJ2-1; 7 bases align to TRBD1. The germline V gene has CDR1 LGHNA and CDR2 YNFKEQ. CDR3 length: 18 residues. In DNA, the CDR3 is TGTGCCAGGAGCCAAGTCCTTGACAGGGTAGCGTCCTACAATGAGCAGTTCTTC. Translation gives CARSQVLDRVASYNEQFF.